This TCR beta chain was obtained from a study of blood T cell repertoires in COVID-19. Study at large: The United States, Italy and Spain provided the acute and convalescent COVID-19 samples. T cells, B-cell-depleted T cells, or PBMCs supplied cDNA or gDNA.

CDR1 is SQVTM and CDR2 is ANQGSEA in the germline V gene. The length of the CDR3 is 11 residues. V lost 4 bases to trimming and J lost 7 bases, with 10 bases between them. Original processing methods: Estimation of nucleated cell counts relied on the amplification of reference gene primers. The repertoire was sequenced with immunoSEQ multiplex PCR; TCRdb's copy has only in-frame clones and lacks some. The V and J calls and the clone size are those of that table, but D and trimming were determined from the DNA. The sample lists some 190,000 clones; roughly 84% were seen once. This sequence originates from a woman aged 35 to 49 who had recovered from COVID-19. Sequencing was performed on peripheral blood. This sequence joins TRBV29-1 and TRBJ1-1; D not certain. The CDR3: CSVGSALEAFF. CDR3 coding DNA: TGCAGCGTTGGGTCCGCGCTTGAAGCTTTCTTT.